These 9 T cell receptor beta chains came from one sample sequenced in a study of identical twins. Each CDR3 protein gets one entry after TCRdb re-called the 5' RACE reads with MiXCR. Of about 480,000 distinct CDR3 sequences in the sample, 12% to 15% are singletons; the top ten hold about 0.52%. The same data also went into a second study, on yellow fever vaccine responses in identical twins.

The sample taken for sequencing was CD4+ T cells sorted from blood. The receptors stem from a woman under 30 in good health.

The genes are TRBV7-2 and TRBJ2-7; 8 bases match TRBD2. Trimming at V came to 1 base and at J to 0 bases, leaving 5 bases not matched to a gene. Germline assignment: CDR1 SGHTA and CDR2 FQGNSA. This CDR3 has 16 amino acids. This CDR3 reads CASSLEAGVSSYEQYF. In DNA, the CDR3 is TGTGCCAGCAGCTTAGAAGCGGGAGTGAGCTCCTACGAGCAGTACTTC. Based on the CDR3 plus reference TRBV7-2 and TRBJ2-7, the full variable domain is GAGVSQSPSNKVTEKGKDVELRCDPISGHTALYWYRQSLGQGLEFLIYFQGNSAPDKSGLPSDRFSAERTGGSVSTLTIQRTQQEDSAVYLCASSLEAGVSSYEQYFGPGTRLTVT.

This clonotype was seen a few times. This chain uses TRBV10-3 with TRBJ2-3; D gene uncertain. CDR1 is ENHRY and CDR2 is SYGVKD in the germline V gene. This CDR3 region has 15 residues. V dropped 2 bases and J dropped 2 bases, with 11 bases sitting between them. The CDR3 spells CAISEAARLTDTQYF. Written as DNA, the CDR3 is TGTGCCATCAGTGAGGCGGCAAGACTCACAGATACGCAGTATTTT.

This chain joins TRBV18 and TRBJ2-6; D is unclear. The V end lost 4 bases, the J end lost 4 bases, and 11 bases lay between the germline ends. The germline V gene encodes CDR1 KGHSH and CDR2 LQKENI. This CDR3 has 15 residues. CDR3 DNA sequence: TGTGCCAGCTCACGTGAACGTTCGGGGGCCAACGTCCTGACTTTC. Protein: CASSRERSGANVLTF. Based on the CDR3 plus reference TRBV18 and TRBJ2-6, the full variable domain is NAGVMQNPRHLVRRRGQEARLRCSPMKGHSHVYWYRQLPEEGLKFMVYLQKENIIDESGMPKERFSAEFPKEGPSILRIQQVVRGDSAAYFCASSRERSGANVLTFGAGSRLTVL.

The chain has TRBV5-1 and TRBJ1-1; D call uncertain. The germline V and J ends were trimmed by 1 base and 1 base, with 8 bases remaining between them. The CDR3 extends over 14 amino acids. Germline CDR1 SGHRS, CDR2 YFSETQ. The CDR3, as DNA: TGCGCCAGCAGCTTGAGGGCGGAGAACACTGAAGCTTTCTTT. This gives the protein CASSLRAENTEAFF.

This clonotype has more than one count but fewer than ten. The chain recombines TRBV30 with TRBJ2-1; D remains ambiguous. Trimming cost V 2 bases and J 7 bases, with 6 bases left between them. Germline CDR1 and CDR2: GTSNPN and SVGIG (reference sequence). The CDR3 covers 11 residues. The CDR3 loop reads CAWSYQNEQFF. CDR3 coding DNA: TGTGCCTGGAGTTACCAGAATGAGCAGTTCTTC.

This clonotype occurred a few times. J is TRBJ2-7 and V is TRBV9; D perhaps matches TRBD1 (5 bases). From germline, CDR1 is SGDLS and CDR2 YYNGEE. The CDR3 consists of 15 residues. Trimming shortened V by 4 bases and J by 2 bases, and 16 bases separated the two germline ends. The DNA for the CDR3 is TGTGCCAGCAGCCCAGGGTTTCGTATTCCCTACGAGCAGTACTTC. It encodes CASSPGFRIPYEQYF.

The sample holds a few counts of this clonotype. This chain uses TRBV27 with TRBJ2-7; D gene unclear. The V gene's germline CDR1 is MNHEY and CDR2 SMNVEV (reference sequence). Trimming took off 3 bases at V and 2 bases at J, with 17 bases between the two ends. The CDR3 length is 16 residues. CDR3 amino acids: CASSFVISGPTYEQYF. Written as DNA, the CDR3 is TGTGCCAGCAGTTTTGTAATCTCTGGGCCGACCTACGAGCAGTACTTC.

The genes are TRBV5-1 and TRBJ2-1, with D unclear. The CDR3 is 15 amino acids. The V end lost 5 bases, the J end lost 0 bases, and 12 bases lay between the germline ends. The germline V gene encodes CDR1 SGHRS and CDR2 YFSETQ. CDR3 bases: TGCGCCAGCAGATCTGCGGAGAGCTCCTACAATGAGCAGTTCTTC. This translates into CASRSAESSYNEQFF.

The CDR3 region is CASSQDSAGVVDTQYF. DNA for the CDR3: TGCGCCAGCAGCCAAGATAGCGCGGGAGTGGTAGATACGCAGTATTTT. The chain has TRBV4-3 and TRBJ2-3, with 7 bases identical to TRBD2. The germline gives CDR1 LGHNA, CDR2 YSLEER. The CDR3 loop spans 16 amino acids. Losses at the gene ends were 0 bases for V and 5 bases for J; bases not matched to a gene: 8.